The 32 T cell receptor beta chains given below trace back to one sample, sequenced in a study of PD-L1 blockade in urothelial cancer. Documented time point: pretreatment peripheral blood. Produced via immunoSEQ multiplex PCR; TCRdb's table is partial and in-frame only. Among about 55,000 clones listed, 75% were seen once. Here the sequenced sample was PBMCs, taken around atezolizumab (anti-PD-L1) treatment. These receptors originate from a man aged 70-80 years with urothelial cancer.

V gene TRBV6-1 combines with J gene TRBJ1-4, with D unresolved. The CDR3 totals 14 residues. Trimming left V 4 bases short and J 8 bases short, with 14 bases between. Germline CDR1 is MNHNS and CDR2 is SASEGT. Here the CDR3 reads CASSGILGSEKLFF. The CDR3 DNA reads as TGTGCCAGCAGTGGTATTCTTGGGAGCGAAAAACTGTTTTTT.

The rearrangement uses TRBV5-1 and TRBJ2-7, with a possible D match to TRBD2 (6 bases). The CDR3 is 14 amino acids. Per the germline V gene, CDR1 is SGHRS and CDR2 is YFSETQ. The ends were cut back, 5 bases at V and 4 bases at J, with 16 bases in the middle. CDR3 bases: TGCGCCAGCAGGGGTACGGGAGCAGGGTACGAGCAGTACTTC. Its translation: CASRGTGAGYEQYF.

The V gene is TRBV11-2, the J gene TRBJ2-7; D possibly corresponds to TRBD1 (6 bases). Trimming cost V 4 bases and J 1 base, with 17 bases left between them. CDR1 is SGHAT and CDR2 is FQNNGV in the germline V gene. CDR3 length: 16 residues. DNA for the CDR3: TGTGCCAGCAGCTCAATGGTTAGGCAGGGGTCCTACGAGCAGTACTTC. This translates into CASSSMVRQGSYEQYF.

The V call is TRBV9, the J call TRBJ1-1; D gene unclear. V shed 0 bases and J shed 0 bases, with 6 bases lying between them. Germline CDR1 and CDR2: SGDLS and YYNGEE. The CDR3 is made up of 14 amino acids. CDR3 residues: CASSVGLVNTEAFF. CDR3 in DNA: TGTGCCAGCAGCGTAGGACTGGTGAACACTGAAGCTTTCTTT.

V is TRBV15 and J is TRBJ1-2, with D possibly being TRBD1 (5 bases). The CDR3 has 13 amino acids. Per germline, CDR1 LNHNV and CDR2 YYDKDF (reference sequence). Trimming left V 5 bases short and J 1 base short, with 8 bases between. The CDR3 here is CATSGGINYGYTF. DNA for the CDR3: TGTGCCACCAGCGGGGGGATTAACTATGGCTACACCTTC.

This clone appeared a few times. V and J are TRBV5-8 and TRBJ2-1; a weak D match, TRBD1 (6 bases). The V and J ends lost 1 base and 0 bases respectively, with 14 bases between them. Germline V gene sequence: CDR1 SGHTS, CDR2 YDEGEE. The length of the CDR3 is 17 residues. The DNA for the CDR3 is TGTGCCAGCAGCTTGTATGATGGGGGCGGCTCCTACAATGAGCAGTTCTTC. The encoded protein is CASSLYDGGGSYNEQFF.

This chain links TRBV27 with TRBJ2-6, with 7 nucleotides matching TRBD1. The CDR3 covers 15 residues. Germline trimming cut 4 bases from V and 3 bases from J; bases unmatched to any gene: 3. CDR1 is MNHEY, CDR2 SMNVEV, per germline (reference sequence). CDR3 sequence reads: CASSSQGVGANVLTF. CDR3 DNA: TGTGCCAGCAGTTCCCAGGGGGTTGGGGCCAACGTCCTGACTTTC. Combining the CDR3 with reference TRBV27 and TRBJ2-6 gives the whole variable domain EAQVTQNPRYLITVTGKKLTVTCSQNMNHEYMSWYRQDPGLGLRQIYYSMNVEVTDKGDVPEGYKVSRKEKRNFPLILESPSPNQTSLYFCASSSQGVGANVLTFGAGSRLTVL.

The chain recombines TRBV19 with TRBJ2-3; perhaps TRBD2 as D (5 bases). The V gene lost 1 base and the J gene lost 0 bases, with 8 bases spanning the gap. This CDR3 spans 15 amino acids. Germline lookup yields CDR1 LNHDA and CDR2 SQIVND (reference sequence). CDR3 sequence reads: CASSIGRTSTDTQYF. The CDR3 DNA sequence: TGTGCCAGTAGTATAGGTCGGACTAGCACAGATACGCAGTATTTT.

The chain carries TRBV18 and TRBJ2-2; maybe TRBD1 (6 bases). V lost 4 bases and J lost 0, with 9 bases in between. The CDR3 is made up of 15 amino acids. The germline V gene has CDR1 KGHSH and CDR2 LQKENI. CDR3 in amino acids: CASSRDIANTGELFF. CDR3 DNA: TGTGCCAGCTCACGGGACATCGCGAACACCGGGGAGCTGTTTTTT.

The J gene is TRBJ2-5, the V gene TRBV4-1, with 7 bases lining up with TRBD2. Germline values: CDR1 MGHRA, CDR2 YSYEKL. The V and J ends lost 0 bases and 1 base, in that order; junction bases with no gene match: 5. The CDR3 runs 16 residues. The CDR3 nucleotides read TGCGCCAGCAGCCAAGATGGGGGGGGTCGCCAAGAGACCCAGTACTTC. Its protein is CASSQDGGGRQETQYF.

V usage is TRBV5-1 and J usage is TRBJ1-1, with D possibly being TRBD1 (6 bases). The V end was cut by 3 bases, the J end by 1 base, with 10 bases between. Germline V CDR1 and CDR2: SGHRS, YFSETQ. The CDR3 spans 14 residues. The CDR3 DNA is TGCGCCAGCAGCTCCCCACAGGGGAACACTGAAGCTTTCTTT. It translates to CASSSPQGNTEAFF.

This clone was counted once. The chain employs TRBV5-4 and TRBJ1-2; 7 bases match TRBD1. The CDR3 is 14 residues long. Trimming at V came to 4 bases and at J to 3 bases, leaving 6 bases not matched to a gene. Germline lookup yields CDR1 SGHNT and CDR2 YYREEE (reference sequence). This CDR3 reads CASSMAGTDYGYTF. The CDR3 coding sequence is TGTGCCAGCAGCATGGCCGGGACAGACTATGGCTACACCTTC.

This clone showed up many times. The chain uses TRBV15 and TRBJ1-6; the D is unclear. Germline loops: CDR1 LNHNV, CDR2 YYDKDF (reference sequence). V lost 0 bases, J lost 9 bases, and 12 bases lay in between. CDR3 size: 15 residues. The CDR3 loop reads CATSRDYHGGSPLHF. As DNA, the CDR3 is TGTGCCACCAGCAGAGATTACCACGGCGGTTCACCCCTCCACTTT.

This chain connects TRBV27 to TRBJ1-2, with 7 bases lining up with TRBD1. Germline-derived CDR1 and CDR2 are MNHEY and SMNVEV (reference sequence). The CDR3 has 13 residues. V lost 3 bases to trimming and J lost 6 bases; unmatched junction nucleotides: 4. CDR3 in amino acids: CASSFLTGNGYTF. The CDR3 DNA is TGTGCCAGCAGTTTTTTGACAGGGAATGGCTACACCTTC.

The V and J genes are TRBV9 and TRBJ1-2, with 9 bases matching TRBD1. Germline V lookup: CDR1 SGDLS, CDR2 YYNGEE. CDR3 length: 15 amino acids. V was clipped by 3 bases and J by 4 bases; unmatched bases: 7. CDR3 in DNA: TGTGCCAGCAGCGCTAGCGGACAGGGGTCCTATGGCTACACCTTC. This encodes CASSASGQGSYGYTF.

This CDR3 reads CASSASGRAAYNEQFF. DNA of the CDR3: TGCGCCAGCAGCGCCTCTGGGAGGGCCGCTTACAATGAGCAGTTCTTC. The rearrangement uses TRBV5-1 and TRBJ2-1, with 7 bases matching TRBD2. The CDR3 contains 16 residues. Germline values: CDR1 SGHRS, CDR2 YFSETQ. Trimming took 4 bases from V and 4 from J; bases not matched to a gene: 11.

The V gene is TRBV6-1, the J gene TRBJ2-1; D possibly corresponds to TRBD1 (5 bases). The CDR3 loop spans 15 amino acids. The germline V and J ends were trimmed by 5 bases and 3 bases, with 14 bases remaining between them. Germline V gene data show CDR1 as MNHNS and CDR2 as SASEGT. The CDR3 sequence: CASSSTEPLYNEQFF. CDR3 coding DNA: TGTGCCAGCAGTTCGACAGAGCCCCTCTACAATGAGCAGTTCTTC.

The CDR3 protein is CASSSVQGSGETQYF. The CDR3 nucleotides are TGTGCCAGCAGCTCCGTCCAGGGGTCAGGAGAGACCCAGTACTTC. The J gene is TRBJ2-5, the V gene TRBV5-4, with a tentative D call TRBD1 (6 bases). Germline V gene lookup returns CDR1 SGHNT and CDR2 YYREEE (reference sequence). The V gene lost 3 bases and the J gene lost 4 bases, with 16 bases spanning the gap. This CDR3 contains 15 residues.

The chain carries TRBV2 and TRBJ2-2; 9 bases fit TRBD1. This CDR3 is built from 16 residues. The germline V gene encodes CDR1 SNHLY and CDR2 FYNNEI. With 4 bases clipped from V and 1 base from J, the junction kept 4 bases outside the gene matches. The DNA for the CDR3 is TGTGCCAGCAGTGGACAGGGGGAGCGGAACACCGGGGAGCTGTTTTTT. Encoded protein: CASSGQGERNTGELFF. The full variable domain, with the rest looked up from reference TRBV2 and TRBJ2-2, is EPEVTQTPSHQVTQMGQEVILRCVPISNHLYFYWYRQILGQKVEFLVSFYNNEISEKSEIFDDQFSVERPDGSNFTLKIRSTKLEDSAMYFCASSGQGERNTGELFFGEGSRLTVL.

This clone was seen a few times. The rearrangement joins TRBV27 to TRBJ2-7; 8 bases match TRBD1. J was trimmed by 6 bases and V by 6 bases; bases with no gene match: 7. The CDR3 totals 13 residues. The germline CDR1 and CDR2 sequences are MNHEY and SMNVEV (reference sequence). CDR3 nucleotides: TGTGCCAGCAGGATACAGGGGGAAGGCGAGCAGTACTTC. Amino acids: CASRIQGEGEQYF.

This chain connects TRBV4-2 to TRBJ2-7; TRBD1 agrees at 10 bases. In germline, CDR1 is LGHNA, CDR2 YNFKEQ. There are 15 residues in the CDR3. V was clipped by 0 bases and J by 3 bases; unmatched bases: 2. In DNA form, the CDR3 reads TGTGCCAGCAGCCAAGACCGGGACAGGGGCTACGAGCAGTACTTC. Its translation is CASSQDRDRGYEQYF.

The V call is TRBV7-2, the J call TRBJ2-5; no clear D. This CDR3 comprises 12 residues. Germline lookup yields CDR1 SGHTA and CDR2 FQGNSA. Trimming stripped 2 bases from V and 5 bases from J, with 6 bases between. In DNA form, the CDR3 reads TGTGCCAGCAGCTTAAGTGGCGAGACCCAGTACTTC. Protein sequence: CASSLSGETQYF.

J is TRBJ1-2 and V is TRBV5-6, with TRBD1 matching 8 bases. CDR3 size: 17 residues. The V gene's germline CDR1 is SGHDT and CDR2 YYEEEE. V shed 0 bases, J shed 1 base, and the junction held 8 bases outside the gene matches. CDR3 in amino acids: CASSLVVRGRGNYGYTF. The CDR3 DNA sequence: TGTGCCAGCAGCTTGGTCGTCAGGGGGCGCGGTAACTATGGCTACACCTTC.

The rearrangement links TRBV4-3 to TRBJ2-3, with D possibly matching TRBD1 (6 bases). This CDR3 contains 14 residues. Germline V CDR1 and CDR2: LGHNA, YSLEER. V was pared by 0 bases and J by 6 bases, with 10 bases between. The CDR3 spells CASSQEGAVDTQYF. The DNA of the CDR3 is TGCGCCAGCAGCCAAGAGGGGGCGGTGGATACGCAGTATTTT.

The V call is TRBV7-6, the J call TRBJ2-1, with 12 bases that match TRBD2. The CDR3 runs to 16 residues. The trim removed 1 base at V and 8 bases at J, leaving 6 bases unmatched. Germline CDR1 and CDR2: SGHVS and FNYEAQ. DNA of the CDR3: TGTGCCAGCAGCTTAGTTGCTAGCGGGGGGGCGTATGAGCAGTTCTTC. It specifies CASSLVASGGAYEQFF.

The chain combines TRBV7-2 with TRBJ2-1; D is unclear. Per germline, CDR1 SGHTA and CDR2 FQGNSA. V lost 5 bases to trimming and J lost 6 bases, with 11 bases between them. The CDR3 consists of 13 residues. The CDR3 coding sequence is TGTGCCAGCAGCCTACCCACCCTCAATGAGCAGTTCTTC. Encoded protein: CASSLPTLNEQFF.

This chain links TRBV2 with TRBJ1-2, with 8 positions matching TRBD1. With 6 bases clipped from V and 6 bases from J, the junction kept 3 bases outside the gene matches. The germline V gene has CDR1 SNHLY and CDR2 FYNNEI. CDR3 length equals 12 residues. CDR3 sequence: CASRQGGNGYTF. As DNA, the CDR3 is TGTGCCAGCAGACAGGGGGGAAATGGCTACACCTTC.

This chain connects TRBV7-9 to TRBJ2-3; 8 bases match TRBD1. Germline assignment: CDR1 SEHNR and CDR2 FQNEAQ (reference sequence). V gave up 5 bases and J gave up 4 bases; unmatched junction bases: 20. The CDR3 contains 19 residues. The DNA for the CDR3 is TGTGCCAGCAGCCCCTCGGAAAAAGGTCCAGGGGGCAAAGCAGATACGCAGTATTTT. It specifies CASSPSEKGPGGKADTQYF.

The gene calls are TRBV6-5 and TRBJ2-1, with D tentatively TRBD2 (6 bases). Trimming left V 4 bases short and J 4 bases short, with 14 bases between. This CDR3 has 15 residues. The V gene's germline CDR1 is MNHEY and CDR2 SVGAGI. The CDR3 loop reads CASSSRRRGYNEQFF. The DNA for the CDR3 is TGTGCCAGCAGTTCCCGGAGGCGGGGATACAATGAGCAGTTCTTC.

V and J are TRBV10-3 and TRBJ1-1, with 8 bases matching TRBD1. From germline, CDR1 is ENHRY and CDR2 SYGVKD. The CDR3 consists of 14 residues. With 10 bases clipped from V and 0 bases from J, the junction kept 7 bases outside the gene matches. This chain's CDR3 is CATTTRGLNTEAFF. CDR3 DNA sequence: TGTGCCACCACCACCAGGGGGCTGAACACTGAAGCTTTCTTT.

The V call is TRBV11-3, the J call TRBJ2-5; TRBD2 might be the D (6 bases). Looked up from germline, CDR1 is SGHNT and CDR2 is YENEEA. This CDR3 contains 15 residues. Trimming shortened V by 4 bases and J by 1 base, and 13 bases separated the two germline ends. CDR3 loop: CASSSYGTFQETQYF. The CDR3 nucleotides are TGTGCCAGCAGCTCCTACGGGACTTTCCAAGAGACCCAGTACTTC.

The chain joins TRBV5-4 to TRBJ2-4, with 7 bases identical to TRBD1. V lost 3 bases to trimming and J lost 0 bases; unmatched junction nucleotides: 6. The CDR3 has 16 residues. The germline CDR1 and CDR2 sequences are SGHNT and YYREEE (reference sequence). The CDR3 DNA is TGTGCCAGCAGCTATCCGACAGGGTTAGCCAAAAACATTCAGTACTTC. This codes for CASSYPTGLAKNIQYF.